This T cell receptor beta chain was retrieved from a study of PD-L1 blockade in urothelial cancer. Background on the study: Atezolizumab was started by patients around 2014 at 1,200 mg intravenously every 3 weeks. T cells were recovered from blood samples at a median of roughly 150,000.

Details on this clone: The antigen remains undetermined.

Time point: peripheral blood 6 weeks after treatment start. The study collected 1 to 8 samples per patient, pretreatment and on-treatment. Clones were read by immunoSEQ multiplex PCR, and TCRdb kept only the in-frame ones, dropping some. The sample lists 72,000 or so clones, roughly 86% occurring once. CDR1 and CDR2 (germline): SGHKS, YYEKEE (reference sequence). The CDR3 length is 12 residues. Trimming took 7 bases from V and 3 from J; bases not matched to a gene: 4. Regarding the study as a whole: Better survival was forecast by a pretreatment blood TCR clonality below the median.

This specimen consisted of PBMCs, obtained around atezolizumab (anti-PD-L1) treatment. This chain uses TRBV5-5 with TRBJ2-7; 7 nucleotides agree with TRBD1. The TCR sequence derives from a man aged 55 to 70 with urothelial cancer. The CDR3 sequence: CASDRDSYEQYF. The DNA for the CDR3 is TGTGCCAGCGATCGGGACAGCTACGAGCAGTACTTC. Looking up the rest from reference TRBV5-5 and TRBJ2-7 gives the full variable domain: DAGVTQSPTHLIKTRGQQVTLRCSPISGHKSVSWYQQVLGQGPQFIFQYYEKEERGRGNFPDRFSARQFPNYSSELNVNALLLGDSALYLCASDRDSYEQYFGPGTRLTVT.